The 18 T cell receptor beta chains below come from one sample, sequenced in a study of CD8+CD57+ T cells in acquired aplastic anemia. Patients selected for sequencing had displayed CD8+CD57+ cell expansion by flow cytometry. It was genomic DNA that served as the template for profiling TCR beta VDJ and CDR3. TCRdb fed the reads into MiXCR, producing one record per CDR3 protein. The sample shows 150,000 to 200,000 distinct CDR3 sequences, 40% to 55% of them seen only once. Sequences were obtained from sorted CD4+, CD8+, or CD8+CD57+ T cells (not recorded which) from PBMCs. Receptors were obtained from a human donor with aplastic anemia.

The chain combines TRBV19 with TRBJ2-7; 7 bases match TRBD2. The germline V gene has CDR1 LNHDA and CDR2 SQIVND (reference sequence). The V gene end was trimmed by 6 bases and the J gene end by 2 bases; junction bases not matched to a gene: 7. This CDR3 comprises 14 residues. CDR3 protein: CASSPRRGAYEQYF. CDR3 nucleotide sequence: TGTGCCAGTAGCCCGCGTCGGGGGGCCTACGAGCAGTACTTC.

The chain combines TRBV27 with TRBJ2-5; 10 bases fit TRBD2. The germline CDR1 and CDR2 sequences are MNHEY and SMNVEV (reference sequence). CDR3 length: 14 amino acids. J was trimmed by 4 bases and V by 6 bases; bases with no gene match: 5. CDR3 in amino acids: CASSRASGGETQYF. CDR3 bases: TGTGCCAGCAGCCGGGCTAGCGGGGGAGAGACCCAGTACTTC.

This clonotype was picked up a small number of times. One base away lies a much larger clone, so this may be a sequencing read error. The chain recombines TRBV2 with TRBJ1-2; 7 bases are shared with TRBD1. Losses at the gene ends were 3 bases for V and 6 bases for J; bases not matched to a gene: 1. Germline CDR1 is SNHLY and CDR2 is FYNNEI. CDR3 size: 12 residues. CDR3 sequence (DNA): TGTGCCAGCAGTGACCAGGGGGATGGCTACACCTTC. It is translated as CASSDQGDGYTF.

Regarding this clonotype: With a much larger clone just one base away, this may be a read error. CDR3 coding DNA: TGCGCCAGCGGCGAGGGAGCCGGAAACACCATATATTTT. It codes for CASGEGAGNTIYF. The chain carries TRBV4-3 and TRBJ1-3; D gene uncertain. The germline CDR1 and CDR2 sequences are LGHNA and YSLEER. The V and J ends lost 8 bases and 4 bases respectively, with 12 bases between them. The length of the CDR3 is 13 residues.

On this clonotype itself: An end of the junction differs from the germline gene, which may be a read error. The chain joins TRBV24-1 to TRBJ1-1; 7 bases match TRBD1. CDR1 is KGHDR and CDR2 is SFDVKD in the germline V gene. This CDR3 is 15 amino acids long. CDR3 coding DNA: TGTGCCACCAGTGTTGCCAGACAGGGAAGGACTGAAGCTTGCTTT. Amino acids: CATSVARQGRTEACF.

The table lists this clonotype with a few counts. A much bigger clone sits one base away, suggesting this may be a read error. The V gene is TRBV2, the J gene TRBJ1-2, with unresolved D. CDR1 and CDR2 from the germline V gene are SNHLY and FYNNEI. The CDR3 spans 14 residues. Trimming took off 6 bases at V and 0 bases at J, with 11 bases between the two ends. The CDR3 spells CASSYGNPNYGYTF. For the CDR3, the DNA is TGTGCCAGCAGCTACGGCAACCCTAACTATGGCTACACCTTC.

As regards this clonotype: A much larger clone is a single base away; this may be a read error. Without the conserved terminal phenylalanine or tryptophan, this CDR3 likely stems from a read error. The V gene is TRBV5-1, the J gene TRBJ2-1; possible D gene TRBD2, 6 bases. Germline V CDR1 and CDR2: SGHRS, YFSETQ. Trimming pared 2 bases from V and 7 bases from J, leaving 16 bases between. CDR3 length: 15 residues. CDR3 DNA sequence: TGCGCCAGCAGCTTTGGAGGGATAGGCAGGAATGAGCAGTTCCTC. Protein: CASSFGGIGRNEQFL.

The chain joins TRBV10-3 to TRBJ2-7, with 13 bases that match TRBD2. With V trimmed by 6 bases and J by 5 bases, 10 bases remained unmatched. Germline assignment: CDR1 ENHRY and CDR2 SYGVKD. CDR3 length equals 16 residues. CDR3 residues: CAISLGLAGEANEQYF. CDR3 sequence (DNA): TGTGCCATCAGCCTCGGACTAGCGGGAGAGGCCAACGAGCAGTACTTC.

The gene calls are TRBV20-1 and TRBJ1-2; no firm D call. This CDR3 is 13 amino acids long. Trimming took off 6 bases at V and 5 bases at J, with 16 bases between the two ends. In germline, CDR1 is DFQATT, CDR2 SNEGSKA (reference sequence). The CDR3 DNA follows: TGCAGTGCGCGGCGACAAGATTCTTATGGCTACACCTTC. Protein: CSARRQDSYGYTF.

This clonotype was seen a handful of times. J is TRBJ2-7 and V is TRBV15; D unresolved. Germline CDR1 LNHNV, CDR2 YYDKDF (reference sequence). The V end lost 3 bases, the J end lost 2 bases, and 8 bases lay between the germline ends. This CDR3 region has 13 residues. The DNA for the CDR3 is TGTGCCACCAGCAGGTGGGCCACCTACGAGCAGTACTTC. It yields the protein CATSRWATYEQYF.

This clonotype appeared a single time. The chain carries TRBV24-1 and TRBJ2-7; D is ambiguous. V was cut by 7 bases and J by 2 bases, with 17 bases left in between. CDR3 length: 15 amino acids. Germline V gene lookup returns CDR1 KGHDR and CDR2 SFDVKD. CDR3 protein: CATSERRTYPYEQYF. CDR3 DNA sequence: TGTGCCACCAGCGAGAGACGGACGTACCCCTACGAGCAGTACTTC.

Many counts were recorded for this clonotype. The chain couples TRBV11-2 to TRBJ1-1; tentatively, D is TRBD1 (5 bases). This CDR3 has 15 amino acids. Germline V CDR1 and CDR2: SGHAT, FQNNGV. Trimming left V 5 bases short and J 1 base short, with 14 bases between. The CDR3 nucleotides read TGTGCCAGCAGCCACGGGAAGGGACGGAACACTGAAGCTTTCTTT. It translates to CASSHGKGRNTEAFF. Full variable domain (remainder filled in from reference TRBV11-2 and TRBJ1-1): EAGVAQSPRYKIIEKRQSVAFWCNPISGHATLYWYQQILGQGPKLLIQFQNNGVVDDSQLPKDRFSAERLKGVDSTLKIQPAKLEDSAVYLCASSHGKGRNTEAFFGQGTRLTVV.

This CDR3 is CSVARGTNTGELFF. The DNA of the CDR3 is TGCAGCGTTGCTCGGGGGACGAACACCGGGGAGCTGTTTTTT. This chain connects TRBV29-1 to TRBJ2-2; possible D gene TRBD2, 6 bases. The ends were cut back, 4 bases at V and 0 bases at J, with 9 bases in the middle. Germline lookup yields CDR1 SQVTM and CDR2 ANQGSEA. This CDR3 comprises 14 residues.

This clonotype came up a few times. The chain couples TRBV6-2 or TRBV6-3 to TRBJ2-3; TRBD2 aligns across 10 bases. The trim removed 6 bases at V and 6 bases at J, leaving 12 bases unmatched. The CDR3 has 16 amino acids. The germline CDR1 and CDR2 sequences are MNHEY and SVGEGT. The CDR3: CASSSAERGGLDTQYF. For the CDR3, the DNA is TGTGCCAGCAGCAGCGCGGAGCGGGGGGGCTTGGATACGCAGTATTTT.

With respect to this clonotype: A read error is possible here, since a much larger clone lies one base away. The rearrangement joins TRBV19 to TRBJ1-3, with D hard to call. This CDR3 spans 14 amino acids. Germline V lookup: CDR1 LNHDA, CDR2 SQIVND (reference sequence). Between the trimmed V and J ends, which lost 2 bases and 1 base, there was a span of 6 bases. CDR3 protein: CASSILGSGNTIYF. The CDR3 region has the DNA TGTGCCAGTAGTATATTAGGGTCTGGAAACACCATATATTTT.

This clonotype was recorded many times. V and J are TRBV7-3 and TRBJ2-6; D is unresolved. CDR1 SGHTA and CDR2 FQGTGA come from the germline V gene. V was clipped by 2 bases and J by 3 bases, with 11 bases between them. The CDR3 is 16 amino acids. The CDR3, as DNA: TGTGCCAGCAGCTTAGGTGTGTCCCTTGGGGCCAACGTCCTGACTTTC. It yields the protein CASSLGVSLGANVLTF.

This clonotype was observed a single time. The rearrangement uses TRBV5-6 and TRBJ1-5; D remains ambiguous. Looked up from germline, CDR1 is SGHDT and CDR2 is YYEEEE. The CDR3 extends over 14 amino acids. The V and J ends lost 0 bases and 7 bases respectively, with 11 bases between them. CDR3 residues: CASSLEADSQPQHF. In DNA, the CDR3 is TGTGCCAGCAGCTTGGAAGCGGATTCCCAGCCCCAGCATTTT.

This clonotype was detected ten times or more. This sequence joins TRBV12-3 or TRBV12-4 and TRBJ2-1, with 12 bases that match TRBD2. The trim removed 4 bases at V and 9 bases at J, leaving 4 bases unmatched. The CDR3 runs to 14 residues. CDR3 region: CASSSTSGGPEQFF. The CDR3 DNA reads TGTGCCAGCAGTTCGACTAGCGGGGGACCTGAGCAGTTCTTC.